Given below is one TCR beta chain in context. V lost 4 bases to trimming and J lost 2 bases, with 19 bases between them. CDR3 size: 17 residues. CDR1 and CDR2 from the germline V gene are LNHDA and SQIVND (reference sequence). The sample originates from a study of cytomegalovirus exposure and HLA in healthy donors. PCR employed 60 Vbeta and 13 Jbeta primers. Assay used: immunoSEQ multiplex PCR; TCRdb lists only in-frame clones, some missing. The profile shows fewer than 110,000 clones, roughly 79% of them singletons. The sequenced material came from PBMCs. The chain is built from TRBV19 and TRBJ2-3, with D perhaps TRBD1 (5 bases). The origin of this receptor is a middle-aged woman in good health and CMV-seronegative. For the CDR3, the DNA is TGTGCCAGTAGTACCAATCGGAACAGGAAAGCCACAGATACGCAGTATTTT. Translated, it gives CASSTNRNRKATDTQYF. The full variable domain, its missing parts supplied by reference TRBV19 and TRBJ2-3, is DGGITQSPKYLFRKEGQNVTLSCEQNLNHDAMYWYRQDPGQGLRLIYYSQIVNDFQKGDIAEGYSVSREKKESFPLTVTSAQKNPTAFYLCASSTNRNRKATDTQYFGPGTRLTVL.